Presented here are 30 T cell receptor beta chains from one specimen sequenced in a study of blood T cell repertoires in COVID-19. Here immunoSEQ multiplex PCR was the method, and the copy in TCRdb shows in-frame clones only, minus some. In the table there are some 350,000 clones, 75% to 90% of which are singletons. Source material: PBMCs or T cells enriched from blood (not recorded which). The receptor source for this set is a man younger than 35 who had recovered from COVID-19.

The chain employs TRBV5-1 and TRBJ2-1, with 7 bases lining up with TRBD2. CDR1 SGHRS and CDR2 YFSETQ come from the germline V gene. The V segment lost 1 base and the J segment 3 bases; nucleotides outside the gene matches: 4. The CDR3 is made up of 15 amino acids. The CDR3 coding sequence is TGCGCCAGCAGCTTGTTTGCGGGGGACTACAATGAGCAGTTCTTC. This translates into CASSLFAGDYNEQFF.

The chain recombines TRBV30 with TRBJ1-2; D not certain. Per germline, CDR1 GTSNPN and CDR2 SVGIG (reference sequence). The CDR3 is 14 residues long. V was trimmed by 2 bases and J by 8 bases, leaving 18 bases between them. CDR3 protein: CAWSTPRRREGYTF. CDR3 sequence (DNA): TGTGCCTGGAGTACCCCGAGGAGGCGGGAGGGCTACACCTTC.

The chain is built from TRBV5-1 and TRBJ1-4; D perhaps matches TRBD1 (6 bases). The CDR3 is 14 amino acids. Germline CDR1 SGHRS, CDR2 YFSETQ. V gave up 3 bases and J gave up 4 bases, with 10 bases separating them. The CDR3 loop reads CASSWTALNEKLFF. Here the CDR3 DNA reads TGCGCCAGCAGCTGGACAGCTCTTAATGAAAAACTGTTTTTT.

The rearrangement uses TRBV7-2 and TRBJ2-5; 9 bases are a match to TRBD2. CDR1 SGHTA and CDR2 FQGNSA come from the germline V gene. This CDR3 contains 15 residues. V was clipped by 2 bases and J by 3 bases; unmatched bases: 4. The CDR3 sequence: CASSLWASGEETQYF. The CDR3 nucleotides read TGTGCCAGCAGCTTATGGGCTAGCGGGGAAGAGACCCAGTACTTC.

The CDR3 reads CASRMVRENTEAFF. The CDR3, as DNA: TGTGCCAGCAGGATGGTCCGGGAGAACACTGAAGCTTTCTTT. The chain carries TRBV2 and TRBJ1-1; D ambiguous. The CDR3 is 14 amino acids. CDR1 is SNHLY, CDR2 FYNNEI, per germline. V lost 6 bases to trimming and J lost 1 base, with 12 bases between them.

The chain couples TRBV5-1 to TRBJ2-2, with 8 bases fitting TRBD1. CDR1 and CDR2 (germline): SGHRS, YFSETQ. The junction had 19 bases not matched to a gene; V was cut back by 4 bases and J by 5 bases. The CDR3 spans 19 residues. The CDR3 region is CASSVDGQGGGLGTGELFF. CDR3 DNA: TGCGCCAGCAGCGTCGACGGACAGGGAGGCGGCCTTGGGACCGGGGAGCTGTTTTTT. The complete variable domain, with remaining parts taken from reference TRBV5-1 and TRBJ2-2, reads KAGVTQTPRYLIKTRGQQVTLSCSPISGHRSVSWYQQTPGQGLQFLFEYFSETQRNKGNFPGRFSGRQFSNSRSEMNVSTLELGDSALYLCASSVDGQGGGLGTGELFFGEGSRLTVL.

This clone was seen a single time. This sequence joins TRBV2 and TRBJ2-5; D is unresolved. The germline gives CDR1 SNHLY, CDR2 FYNNEI. The V gene lost 8 bases and the J gene lost 2 bases, with 6 bases spanning the gap. CDR3 length: 11 amino acids. The CDR3 loop reads CASRVQETQYF. The CDR3 DNA sequence: TGTGCCAGCCGAGTACAAGAGACCCAGTACTTC.

The gene calls are TRBV4-3 and TRBJ2-7; 12 bases are shared with TRBD2. The CDR3 is 16 amino acids. Germline CDR1 reads LGHNA; CDR2 reads YSLEER. The trim removed 5 bases at V and 3 bases at J, leaving 8 bases unmatched. The CDR3 DNA sequence: TGCGCCAGCAGCTTGCGGACTAGCGGGATCGTCTACGAGCAGTACTTC. Translated, it gives CASSLRTSGIVYEQYF.

This clone was seen a single time. V usage is TRBV7-6 and J usage is TRBJ2-7, with 10 bases aligning to TRBD1. With V trimmed by 4 bases and J by 4 bases, 7 bases remained unmatched. This CDR3 contains 15 residues. Per the germline V gene, CDR1 is SGHVS and CDR2 is FNYEAQ. The CDR3 DNA reads as TGTGCCAGCAGCTCTCCGGGACAGGGGTTATACGAGCAGTACTTC. Encoded protein: CASSSPGQGLYEQYF.

CDR3 amino acids: CASSQDTASGYTF. The DNA of the CDR3 is TGTGCCAGCAGCCAAGATACCGCGAGTGGCTACACCTTC. The chain couples TRBV3-1 (or the pseudogene TRBV3-2) to TRBJ1-2, with D uncertain. The V end lost 0 bases, the J end lost 7 bases, and 9 bases lay between the germline ends. CDR3 length: 13 residues. Looked up from germline, CDR1 is LGHDT and CDR2 is YNNKEL (reference sequence).

The rearrangement links TRBV6-5 to TRBJ1-5; TRBD1 is a possible D gene (5 bases). Trimming took off 2 bases at V and 2 bases at J, with 13 bases between the two ends. In germline, CDR1 is MNHEY, CDR2 SVGAGI. CDR3 length: 16 residues. CDR3 sequence reads: CASSYGGGVGNQPQHF. Written as DNA, the CDR3 is TGTGCCAGCAGTTACGGCGGGGGGGTAGGCAATCAGCCCCAGCATTTT.

This clone was found once. CDR3 amino acids: CAISERVSETQYF. In DNA, the CDR3 is TGTGCCATCAGTGAGCGGGTTTCAGAGACCCAGTACTTC. The chain is built from TRBV10-3 and TRBJ2-5; D uncertain. Germline V gene lookup returns CDR1 ENHRY and CDR2 SYGVKD. V dropped 2 bases and J dropped 4 bases, with 8 bases sitting between them. The CDR3 runs 13 residues.

The V call is TRBV18, the J call TRBJ1-1; D remains ambiguous. This CDR3 has 12 amino acids. V was pared by 3 bases and J by 0 bases, with 2 bases between. Germline lookup yields CDR1 KGHSH and CDR2 LQKENI. DNA for the CDR3: TGTGCCAGCTCACCCTTGAACACTGAAGCTTTCTTT. Amino acid sequence: CASSPLNTEAFF.

This clone was observed a handful of times. This chain uses TRBV5-4 with TRBJ2-2, with a tentative D call TRBD1 (5 bases). The germline CDR1 and CDR2 sequences are SGHNT and YYREEE (reference sequence). This CDR3 has 15 amino acids. Between the trimmed V and J ends, which lost 4 bases and 2 bases, there was a span of 12 bases. The DNA of the CDR3 is TGTGCCAGCAGCCCCGACAGACGTAACACCGGGGAGCTGTTTTTT. Its translation is CASSPDRRNTGELFF.

The CDR3 coding sequence is TGCGCCAGCAGCTTTGGGGGGAAAACCCCAAATGAGCAGTTCTTC. This encodes CASSFGGKTPNEQFF. The J gene is TRBJ2-1, the V gene TRBV5-1; TRBD2 might be the D (6 bases). The CDR3 spans 15 residues. Trimming shortened V by 2 bases and J by 7 bases, and 16 bases separated the two germline ends. Germline-derived CDR1 and CDR2 are SGHRS and YFSETQ.

The chain joins TRBV4-1 to TRBJ2-7, with 12 bases fitting TRBD2. CDR3 length: 18 amino acids. The germline gives CDR1 MGHRA, CDR2 YSYEKL. Trimming removed 2 bases from V and 2 bases from J; junction bases left unmatched: 10. The CDR3 loop is CASSQLPLAGGPTYEQYF. The DNA for the CDR3 is TGCGCCAGCAGCCAACTCCCACTAGCGGGGGGACCTACCTACGAGCAGTACTTC.

V usage is TRBV11-2 and J usage is TRBJ2-7; D perhaps matches TRBD2 (6 bases). V was shortened by 4 bases and J by 1 base, with 14 bases between the two germline ends. The germline gives CDR1 SGHAT, CDR2 FQNNGV. There are 15 residues in the CDR3. Written as DNA, the CDR3 is TGTGCCAGCAGCTCATGGGACGCGGGGTCCTACGAGCAGTACTTC. Its protein product is CASSSWDAGSYEQYF.

The rearrangement uses TRBV5-1 and TRBJ2-1; 11 bases map to TRBD2. The CDR3 totals 18 residues. Germline assignment: CDR1 SGHRS and CDR2 YFSETQ. V trimming: 0 bases; J trimming: 8 bases; junction bases outside the gene matches: 13. The CDR3 protein is CASSLVAPTSGSSYEQFF. CDR3 nucleotide sequence: TGCGCCAGCAGCTTGGTGGCACCTACTAGCGGGAGTAGCTATGAGCAGTTCTTC. Full variable domain (outside the CDR3, taken from reference TRBV5-1 and TRBJ2-1): KAGVTQTPRYLIKTRGQQVTLSCSPISGHRSVSWYQQTPGQGLQFLFEYFSETQRNKGNFPGRFSGRQFSNSRSEMNVSTLELGDSALYLCASSLVAPTSGSSYEQFFGPGTRLTVL.

Only a few counts were recorded for this clone. The chain is built from TRBV5-6 and TRBJ1-1; D might be TRBD1 (5 bases). V was trimmed by 1 base and J by 7 bases, leaving 11 bases between them. The CDR3 totals 13 residues. Germline V CDR1 and CDR2: SGHDT, YYEEEE. The CDR3 is CASSLPTGGEAFF. CDR3 in DNA: TGTGCCAGCAGCTTGCCCACAGGCGGTGAAGCTTTCTTT.

CDR3: CASRSSTDTQYF. DNA of the CDR3: TGCGCCAGCAGGAGTTCGACAGATACGCAGTATTTT. J is TRBJ2-3 and V is TRBV5-1; D uncertain. The V and J ends lost 5 bases and 3 bases respectively, with 7 bases between them. Germline V lookup: CDR1 SGHRS, CDR2 YFSETQ. CDR3 size: 12 residues.

J is TRBJ1-4 and V is TRBV10-1; no clear D. The germline V and J ends were trimmed by 3 bases and 5 bases, with 7 bases remaining between them. CDR1 WNHNN and CDR2 SYGVQD come from the germline V gene (reference sequence). This CDR3 is 13 amino acids long. The CDR3 nucleotides read TGCGCCAGCAGTGACAGAATCAATGAAAAACTGTTTTTT. Protein product: CASSDRINEKLFF.

This chain joins TRBV19 and TRBJ1-1; the match to TRBD1 covers 8 bases. This CDR3 contains 16 residues. CDR1 and CDR2 (germline): LNHDA, SQIVND (reference sequence). The J segment lost 5 bases and the V segment lost 11 bases, leaving 19 bases of the junction unmatched. Here the CDR3 reads CAAIGGPWTGKTEAFF. The DNA of the CDR3 is TGTGCCGCCATTGGGGGTCCCTGGACAGGGAAGACTGAAGCTTTCTTT.

The chain joins TRBV28 to TRBJ2-5; 7 bases are shared with TRBD1. Per the germline V gene, CDR1 is MDHEN and CDR2 is SYDVKM. The length of the CDR3 is 15 residues. Trimming cost V 1 base and J 2 bases; bases outside gene matches: 4. The CDR3 nucleotides read TGTGCCAGCAGTTTATCCGGGACAGTTCAAGAGACCCAGTACTTC. Encoded protein: CASSLSGTVQETQYF.

This clone was recorded once. The chain links TRBV4-1 to TRBJ1-3; D remains ambiguous. The CDR3 consists of 18 residues. Germline lookup yields CDR1 MGHRA and CDR2 YSYEKL. V was cut by 4 bases and J by 0 bases, with 19 bases left in between. The CDR3 here is CASSPQLIAALSGNTIYF. The CDR3 coding sequence is TGCGCCAGCAGCCCACAACTCATCGCAGCGCTCTCTGGAAACACCATATATTTT.

This clone has only a few counts. This chain joins TRBV28 and TRBJ1-4; D is uncertain. The CDR3 has 12 amino acids. The germline V gene encodes CDR1 MDHEN and CDR2 SYDVKM. The V and J ends lost 3 bases and 8 bases respectively, with 7 bases between them. In DNA, the CDR3 is TGTGCCAGCAGTTTGACTGGGGAAAAACTGTTTTTT. Amino acid sequence: CASSLTGEKLFF.

This chain connects TRBV18 to TRBJ2-7; 12 bases align to TRBD2. Germline V gene sequence: CDR1 KGHSH, CDR2 LQKENI. The trim removed 1 base at V and 2 bases at J, leaving 21 bases unmatched. The CDR3 runs to 22 residues. CDR3: CASSPRDRATLTSGRIPYEQYF. Written as DNA, the CDR3 is TGTGCCAGCTCACCACGGGACAGGGCGACTCTAACTAGCGGGAGGATCCCCTACGAGCAGTACTTC.

This chain links TRBV14 with TRBJ1-1; no reliable D call. Germline loops: CDR1 SGHDN, CDR2 FVKESK. CDR3 length equals 11 residues. The V end was cut by 8 bases, the J end by 7 bases, with 11 bases between. The CDR3 is CASVGYSEAFF. In nucleotides, the CDR3 is TGTGCCAGCGTAGGTTACAGTGAAGCTTTCTTT.

The rearrangement links TRBV6-2 or TRBV6-3 to TRBJ2-1; possibly TRBD2 for D (7 bases). The V gene's germline CDR1 is MNHEY and CDR2 SVGEGT. Trimming removed 6 bases at V and 13 bases at J, with 22 bases between. CDR3 length: 14 residues. The CDR3: CASSPGLEGGNQFF. The CDR3 DNA sequence: TGTGCCAGCAGCCCCGGACTGGAGGGGGGGAACCAGTTCTTC.

The V and J genes are TRBV27 and TRBJ2-3; TRBD1 matches at 8 bases. Trimming removed 1 base from V and 5 bases from J; junction bases left unmatched: 14. The CDR3 has 18 amino acids. The germline V gene encodes CDR1 MNHEY and CDR2 SMNVEV (reference sequence). CDR3: CASSLLLVRQGSEDTQYF. The CDR3 region has the DNA TGTGCCAGCAGTTTATTGCTGGTGCGACAGGGGAGCGAAGATACGCAGTATTTT.

The chain has TRBV28 and TRBJ1-4, with D perhaps matching TRBD1 (6 bases). V gave up 7 bases and J gave up 8 bases, with 14 bases separating them. This CDR3 has 13 residues. CDR1 and CDR2 (germline): MDHEN, SYDVKM. The CDR3 DNA is TGTGCCAGCAACCAACAGGGTCGGGAAAAACTGTTTTTT. Translated, it gives CASNQQGREKLFF.